This T cell receptor (beta chain) was sequenced during a study of blood T cell repertoires in COVID-19. Study-level information: The samples span acute and convalescent COVID-19 from the United States, Italy and Spain.

Study processing details: The assay estimated nucleated cells by amplifying reference gene primers. The assay was immunoSEQ multiplex PCR, and TCRdb's table has in-frame clones only and misses some. The D gene and trimming were derived from the DNA, and the V and J assignments and clone size from that table. The table has almost 50,000 clones, 84% seen once; the top ten hold about 1.4%. V was pared by 1 base and J by 4 bases, with 3 bases of the junction left unmatched. Germline V gene lookup returns CDR1 SEHNR and CDR2 FQNEAQ (reference sequence). The CDR3 spans 14 residues. Specimen: peripheral blood. The chain has TRBV7-9 and TRBJ1-2, with 7 bases matching TRBD1. The TCR originated in a man aged 45-60 years with acute or convalescent COVID-19. CDR3 sequence reads: CASSLGGTVYGYTF. CDR3 in DNA: TGTGCCAGCAGCTTAGGGGGGACAGTCTATGGCTACACCTTC.